This TCR beta chain was documented in a study of cytomegalovirus exposure and HLA in healthy donors. Study information: The early release's HLA-typed donors yielded tens of millions of unique TCRs. Findings and limits, study-wide: In most subjects, TCR beta sequences reportedly gave accurate predictions of HLA-A and HLA-B alleles. Accounts indicate the classifier identified cytomegalovirus status with strong specificity and sensitivity.

Points on this clone: Its antigen is not known.

PCR used 60 Vbeta primers and 13 Jbeta primers. As handled by the study authors: In a later analysis, around 10 million of 65 million to 90 million unique beta chains occurred in at least two donors. Using immunoSEQ multiplex PCR, the repertoire was profiled, and TCRdb retains in-frame clones only, with some absent. V, J and clone size are taken as reported in that table, and D and trimming were inferred from the DNA itself. The listing contains some 41,000 clones. The sample taken for sequencing was PBMCs. The receptor's source is a male donor in good health and CMV-seronegative.

CDR3 in DNA: TGTGCCAGCAGCGTAGAGCCGGGACTAGCAACAGATACGCAGTATTTT. As protein: CASSVEPGLATDTQYF. The chain joins TRBV9 to TRBJ2-3, with 9 bases aligning to TRBD2. J gave up 3 bases and V 0 bases, and 5 bases lay outside the gene matches. There are 16 residues in the CDR3. Germline CDR1 is SGDLS and CDR2 is YYNGEE.